This T cell receptor (beta chain) originates from a study of blood T cell repertoires in COVID-19. Overall study context: Whether acute or convalescent, the COVID-19 samples came from the United States, Italy and Spain.

Clones were sequenced by immunoSEQ multiplex PCR, and TCRdb holds only the in-frame ones, with some missing. Here the sample spans around 220,000 clones, roughly 80% being singletons. J lost 4 bases, V lost 4 bases, and 5 bases had no gene match. Germline V CDR1 and CDR2: MDHEN, SYDVKM. This CDR3 contains 14 residues. Input material: peripheral blood. This clonotype was obtained from a woman aged 80 or over with acute or convalescent COVID-19. V usage is TRBV28 and J usage is TRBJ2-3, with 7 bases fitting TRBD2. The CDR3 here is CASSWGAGADTQYF. CDR3 coding DNA: TGTGCCAGCAGTTGGGGTGCGGGAGCAGATACGCAGTATTTT.